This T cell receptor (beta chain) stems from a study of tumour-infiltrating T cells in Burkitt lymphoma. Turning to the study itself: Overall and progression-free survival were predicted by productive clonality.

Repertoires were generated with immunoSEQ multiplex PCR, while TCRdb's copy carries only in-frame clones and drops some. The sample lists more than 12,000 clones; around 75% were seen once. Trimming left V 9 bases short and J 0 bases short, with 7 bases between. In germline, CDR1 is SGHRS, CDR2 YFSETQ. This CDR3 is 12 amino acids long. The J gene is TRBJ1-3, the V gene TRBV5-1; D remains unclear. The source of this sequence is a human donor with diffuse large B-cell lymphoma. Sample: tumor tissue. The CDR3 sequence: CATTDSGNTIYF. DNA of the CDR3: TGCGCCACTACGGACTCTGGAAACACCATATATTTT.